Below, one T cell receptor (beta chain) is given with its context. V lost 8 bases and J 4 bases, leaving 14 bases between the germline ends. The CDR3 loop spans 12 amino acids. CDR1 is GTSNPN, CDR2 SVGIG, per germline (reference sequence). The sample originates from a study of shared clonotypes between healthy human individuals. Positive CCR7 selection of CD45RO-negative cells yielded the naive CD8 cells, and terminally differentiated effector memory CD45RA+ cells were excluded. Clones were sequenced by immunoSEQ multiplex PCR, and TCRdb holds only the in-frame ones, with some missing. Found here are about 870,000 clones, 80% to 95% of them singletons; the top ten hold under 30%.

The TCR originated in a man aged 25 to 45 in good health. Input material: naive CD8+ T cells sorted from blood. This sequence joins TRBV30 and TRBJ2-5; D call uncertain. The CDR3 region is CALTQDAETQYF. The CDR3 DNA sequence: TGTGCCCTAACCCAGGACGCAGAGACCCAGTACTTC.